In its sample, the clone carrying this T cell receptor beta chain was seen many times. Its antigen remains unidentified. Investigators excluded patients with uncontrolled infection, other autoimmune disease, pregnancy or lactation. Used for diagnoses were clinical symptoms, serum thyroxine and TRAb, thyroid ultrasound and orbital computed tomography. The sample comes from a study of T cells in Graves' hyperthyroidism and ophthalmopathy. On the study more broadly: Before treatment of any kind, peripheral blood was taken at initial diagnosis. Study results and caveats: Blood also showed most of the thyroid clonotypes that were expanded above 0.001.

V gave up 7 bases and J gave up 6 bases; unmatched junction bases: 3. The CDR3 sequence is 14 residues long. Germline V gives CDR1 SNHLY, CDR2 FYNNEI. What was amplified from RNA transcripts were TCR beta CDR3 regions. RT-PCR in the first round (using the HTBI primer set) targeted the TCR CDR3. TCRdb re-called the multiplex PCR reads through MiXCR, storing one row per CDR3 protein. Of a few hundred thousand distinct CDR3 sequences listed, 14% are singletons. This receptor was taken from a woman aged 40 to 55 with Graves' hyperthyroidism. The chain joins TRBV2 to TRBJ2-1; 13 bases fit TRBD2. Input material: blood. CDR3 sequence reads: CASNGLAGVNEQFF. As DNA, the CDR3 is TGTGCCAGCAACGGACTAGCGGGAGTCAATGAGCAGTTCTTC.